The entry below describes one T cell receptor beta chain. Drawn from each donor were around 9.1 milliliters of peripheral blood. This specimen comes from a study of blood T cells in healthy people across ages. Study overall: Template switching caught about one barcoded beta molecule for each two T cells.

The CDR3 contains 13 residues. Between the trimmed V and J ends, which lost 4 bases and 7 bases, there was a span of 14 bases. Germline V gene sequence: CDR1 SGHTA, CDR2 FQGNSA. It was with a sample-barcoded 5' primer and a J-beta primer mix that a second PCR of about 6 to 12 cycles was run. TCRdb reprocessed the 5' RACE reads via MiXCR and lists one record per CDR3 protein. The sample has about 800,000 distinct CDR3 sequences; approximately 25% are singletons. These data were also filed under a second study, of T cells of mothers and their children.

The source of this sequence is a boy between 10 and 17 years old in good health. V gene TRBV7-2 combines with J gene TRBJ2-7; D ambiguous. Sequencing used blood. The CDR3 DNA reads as TGTGCCAGCAGCTCTTTGGACGGGTGGGAGCAGTACTTC. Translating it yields CASSSLDGWEQYF.